The subject of this entry is one T cell receptor (beta chain). The time point denotes: cycle 4 day 1 (C4D1), after 6 weeks of nivolumab. All the patients suffered relapse after autologous stem cell transplantation, and brentuximab vedotin exposure differed. The CD8+ T cells came from thawed PBMCs through magnetic negative selection. Complete response, partial response or progressive disease constituted the best response categories observed. The sample originates from a study of PD-1 blockade in classical Hodgkin lymphoma. The table came from immunoSEQ multiplex PCR; TCRdb's copy has only in-frame clones and leaves some out. This sample carries some 7,800 clones, approximately 80% of them seen once, and the ten largest clones take approximately 34%. The germline V gene encodes CDR1 MNHEY and CDR2 SMNVEV (reference sequence). This CDR3 comprises 15 residues. Trimming cost V 0 bases and J 0 bases; bases outside gene matches: 2.

Here the sequenced sample was CD8+ T cells from blood, taken before the fourth cycle of nivolumab. The J gene is TRBJ2-7, the V gene TRBV27, with TRBD2 matching 7 bases. This TCR derives from a human donor with classical Hodgkin lymphoma. CDR3 loop: CASSLSGGSSYEQYF. The CDR3 coding sequence is TGTGCCAGCAGTTTATCGGGAGGGAGCTCCTACGAGCAGTACTTC.